This entry is about one T cell receptor (beta chain). The sample is drawn from a study of T cell responses to AZD1222 COVID-19 vaccine. The repertoire was sequenced with immunoSEQ multiplex PCR; TCRdb's copy has only in-frame clones and lacks some. The sample lists just under 95,000 clones; over 75% were seen once. The V gene's germline CDR1 is SGHRS and CDR2 YFSETQ. CDR3 length: 13 residues. The germline V and J ends were trimmed by 0 bases and 3 bases, with 7 bases remaining between them. The receptor's source is an adult in good health. The sequences come from peripheral blood, collected on day 0 of AZD1222 vaccination. The chain recombines TRBV5-1 with TRBJ2-7; D might be TRBD1 (5 bases). CDR3 residues: CASSLGRDYEQYF. CDR3 nucleotides: TGCGCCAGCAGCTTGGGCAGGGACTACGAGCAGTACTTC. The variable domain in full, completed from reference TRBV5-1 and TRBJ2-7, reads KAGVTQTPRYLIKTRGQQVTLSCSPISGHRSVSWYQQTPGQGLQFLFEYFSETQRNKGNFPGRFSGRQFSNSRSEMNVSTLELGDSALYLCASSLGRDYEQYFGPGTRLTVT.